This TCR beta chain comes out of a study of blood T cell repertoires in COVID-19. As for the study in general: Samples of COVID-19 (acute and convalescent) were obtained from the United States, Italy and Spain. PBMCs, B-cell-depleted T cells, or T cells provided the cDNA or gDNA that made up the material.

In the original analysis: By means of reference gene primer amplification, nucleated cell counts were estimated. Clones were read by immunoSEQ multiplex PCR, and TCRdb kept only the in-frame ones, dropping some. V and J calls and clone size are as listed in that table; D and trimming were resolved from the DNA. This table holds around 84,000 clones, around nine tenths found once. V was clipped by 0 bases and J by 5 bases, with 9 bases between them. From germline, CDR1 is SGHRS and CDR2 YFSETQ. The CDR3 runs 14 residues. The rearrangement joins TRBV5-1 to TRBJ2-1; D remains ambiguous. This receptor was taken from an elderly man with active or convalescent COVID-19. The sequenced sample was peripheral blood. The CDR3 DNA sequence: TGCGCCAGCAGCTTGGGGTCTGCAGACAATGAGCAGTTCTTC. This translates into CASSLGSADNEQFF.